The 7 T cell receptor beta chains reported below all come from one sample, sequenced in a study of blood T cell repertoires in COVID-19. Clones were sequenced by immunoSEQ multiplex PCR, and TCRdb holds only the in-frame ones, with some missing. The data hold just over 150,000 clones, with roughly 80% observed a single time. Sequenced sample: peripheral blood. These receptors came from a man aged 55 to 70 with acute or convalescent COVID-19.

The genes are TRBV18 and TRBJ2-4; 7 positions agree with TRBD1. Trimming at V came to 3 bases and at J to 7 bases, leaving 9 bases not matched to a gene. The CDR3 consists of 15 residues. The germline V gene has CDR1 KGHSH and CDR2 LQKENI. CDR3 sequence: CASSPLGGYENIQYF. CDR3 in DNA: TGTGCCAGCTCACCTCTAGGGGGCTATGAGAACATTCAGTACTTC.

This clone was counted many times. The chain links TRBV19 to TRBJ2-2; 8 nucleotides line up with TRBD2. Germline V gene sequence: CDR1 LNHDA, CDR2 SQIVND (reference sequence). The CDR3 totals 15 residues. The V gene end was trimmed by 6 bases and the J gene end by 0 bases; junction bases not matched to a gene: 3. CDR3 DNA sequence: TGTGCCAGTAGCCTTAGCGGGGCGAACACCGGGGAGCTGTTTTTT. Translating gives CASSLSGANTGELFF.

This chain joins TRBV9 and TRBJ1-6; D perhaps matches TRBD1 (5 bases). V dropped 2 bases and J dropped 6 bases, with 9 bases sitting between them. CDR3 length equals 14 residues. The germline CDR1 and CDR2 sequences are SGDLS and YYNGEE. CDR3 region: CASSVGGINSPLHF. The CDR3 DNA is TGTGCCAGCAGCGTCGGGGGAATTAATTCACCCCTCCACTTT.

This chain connects TRBV30 to TRBJ1-1; D is undetermined. Germline V gene data show CDR1 as GTSNPN and CDR2 as SVGIG (reference sequence). The CDR3 loop spans 15 amino acids. V lost 4 bases, J lost 0 bases, and 15 bases lay in between. In DNA form, the CDR3 reads TGTGCCTGGAAGGAGGCCCTCATAATGAACACTGAAGCTTTCTTT. It specifies CAWKEALIMNTEAFF.

This clone was seen just once. Other nucleotide sequences in the sample specify the same CDR3. This chain links TRBV19 with TRBJ1-3; a possible D gene is TRBD1 (6 bases). The CDR3 covers 14 residues. V was clipped by 4 bases and J by 0 bases, with 7 bases between them. Germline V lookup: CDR1 LNHDA, CDR2 SQIVND (reference sequence). This CDR3 reads CASSTDSSGNTIYF. CDR3 coding DNA: TGTGCCAGTAGTACGGACAGCTCTGGAAACACCATATATTTT.

V usage is TRBV6-5 and J usage is TRBJ1-2, with no clear D. This CDR3 comprises 15 residues. Trimming shortened V by 6 bases and J by 0 bases, and 14 bases separated the two germline ends. Germline V CDR1 and CDR2: MNHEY, SVGAGI. For the CDR3, the DNA is TGTGCCAGCAGAGCCGATTTCCGGGCTAACTATGGCTACACCTTC. Its translation is CASRADFRANYGYTF.

CDR3 residues: CASSPENQRFTDTQYF. The CDR3 bases are TGTGCCAGCTCACCGGAGAACCAGCGCTTCACAGATACGCAGTATTTT. The chain links TRBV18 to TRBJ2-3, with D unclear. Germline assignment: CDR1 KGHSH and CDR2 LQKENI. Trimming pared 3 bases from V and 2 bases from J, leaving 15 bases between. The length of the CDR3 is 16 residues.